The source of this T cell receptor (beta chain) is a study of tumor and adjacent non-tumor tissue in lung cancer. V shed 7 bases and J 6 bases; nucleotides not matched to a gene: 8. Germline CDR1 reads DFQATT; CDR2 reads SNEGSKA (reference sequence). The CDR3 runs to 13 residues. Three rounds of nested PCR, following a modified ARM-PCR protocol, produced the TCRbeta library. From the multiplex PCR reads, TCRdb called clonotypes with MiXCR, one entry per CDR3 protein. Of roughly 200,000 distinct CDR3 sequences listed, 60% to 85% were seen once; the top ten hold less than 25%. This sample's RNA came from whole unsorted tissue. Findings and limits, study-wide: Normal lung showed higher cumulative top 100 clone frequency than tumor.

As regards this clonotype: The target antigen is unknown. This clone may be a read error of a much larger clone one base away.

The sequenced sample was lung tumor tissue. This TCR was recovered from a man in his 60s with non-small cell lung cancer. This chain connects TRBV20-1 to TRBJ2-3; 9 nucleotides agree with TRBD2. CDR3 region: CSVRSGRVDTQYF. In DNA form, the CDR3 reads TGCAGTGTCCGTAGCGGGAGAGTTGATACGCAGTATTTT.